The clone carrying this T cell receptor (beta chain) has ten or more counts. V was clipped by 2 bases and J by 2 bases, with 2 bases between them. CDR1 is SGHTA, CDR2 FQGTGA, per germline. This CDR3 is 12 amino acids long. Individually, cDNA molecules had unique molecular identifiers attached to them. In TCRdb, the 5' RACE reads were re-called with MiXCR into one record per CDR3 protein. Found here are nearly 45,000 distinct CDR3 sequences, under 14% of them singletons; the top ten hold 21%. The data were obtained in a study of early T cells in non-severe SARS-CoV-2 infection. Material: whole blood. The chain joins TRBV7-3 to TRBJ2-3; D is ambiguous. This clonotype was sampled from an adult who was a healthcare worker with PCR-confirmed SARS-CoV-2 infection or an uninfected control (not recorded which). The CDR3 coding sequence is TGTGCCAGCAGCTTAGACACAGATACGCAGTATTTT. It is translated as CASSLDTDTQYF.